A single sample is the source of the 5 T cell receptor beta chains below, sequenced in a study of T cells in women clearing cervical HPV infection. TCRdb keeps only in-frame clones here, not all; method: immunoSEQ multiplex PCR. The listing contains about 20,000 clones. Specimen: blood buffy coat. These receptors originate from a woman between 18 and 70 years old with a cervical HPV16 infection that either progressed to CIN3+ or cleared (not recorded which).

As for this clone: With the read ending 3 residues before the CDR3 end, the germline J gene is used to fill in that end. The chain links TRBV20-1 to TRBJ2-1; 8 bases are a match to TRBD2. The CDR3 is made up of 19 amino acids. V shed 4 bases, J shed 3 bases, and the junction held 20 bases outside the gene matches. Germline values: CDR1 DFQATT, CDR2 SNEGSKA (reference sequence). The CDR3 region is CSAKGTRGANSSGYNEQFF. The CDR3 DNA, read in part, is TGCAGTGCTAAGGGGACGCGGGGGGCCAATTCTTCGGGCTACAATGAG.

In regard to this clone: Read data end 3 residues before the CDR3 end; the end is taken from the germline J gene. The chain couples TRBV20-1 to TRBJ2-3; 8 bases line up with TRBD1. The J segment lost 5 bases and the V segment lost 0 bases, leaving 13 bases of the junction unmatched. There are 17 residues in the CDR3. Germline assignment: CDR1 DFQATT and CDR2 SNEGSKA (reference sequence). Incomplete CDR3 DNA: TGCAGTGCTAGAGATTCCGGCGACAGGGGTAGTTTAGATACG. It is translated as CSARDSGDRGSLDT. The full CDR3 reads CSARDSGDRGSLDTQYF.

Regarding this clone: The CDR3 goes on 3 residues after the read ends, and that part is filled in from the germline J gene. The J gene is TRBJ1-4, the V gene TRBV5-1; D uncertain. The V and J ends lost 0 bases and 6 bases respectively, with 9 bases between them. CDR1 and CDR2 (germline): SGHRS, YFSETQ. There are 14 residues in the CDR3. The CDR3 sequence: CASSLEGTDEKLFF. The covered CDR3 bases are TGCGCCAGCAGCTTGGAGGGCACGGATGAAAAA.

Here the CDR3 reads CASSLGLAGVDEQYF. The DNA read from the CDR3 is TGTGCCAGCAGCTTAGGACTAGCGGGGGTTGACGAG. The chain carries TRBV7-9 and TRBJ2-7, with 12 bases that match TRBD2. Read sequence stops 3 residues before the CDR3 end, and the germline J gene provides the missing end. Germline loops: CDR1 SEHNR, CDR2 FQNEAQ (reference sequence). Trimming removed 1 base from V and 5 bases from J; junction bases left unmatched: 3. The CDR3 runs 15 residues.

For this clone: The CDR3 is cut off 3 residues early in the read; its end comes from the germline J gene. This chain connects TRBV18 to TRBJ2-7; D is unclear. The CDR3 has 15 amino acids. Trimming removed 6 bases at V and 2 bases at J, with 17 bases between. Germline-derived CDR1 and CDR2 are KGHSH and LQKENI. The part of the CDR3 DNA that was read is TGTGCCAGCTCCCTAACCGCGACACAAACCTACGAG. Protein product: CASSLTATQTYE. The CDR3, in full, reads CASSLTATQTYEQYF.